This TCR beta chain comes out of a study of T cell responses to AZD1222 COVID-19 vaccine. The sample holds one count of this clone. The table came from immunoSEQ multiplex PCR; TCRdb's copy has only in-frame clones and leaves some out. The table records 100,000 to 150,000 clones, more than 70% of them present only once. Trimming removed 3 bases from V and 6 bases from J, with 11 bases in between. This CDR3 has 13 residues. This chain joins TRBV12-3 or TRBV12-4 and TRBJ1-2; unclear D gene. The clonotype originates from an adult in good health. The input for sequencing was peripheral blood, taken on day 0 of AZD1222 vaccination. The CDR3 spells CASSFGVEDGYTF. The DNA of the CDR3 is TGTGCCAGCAGTTTTGGGGTGGAGGATGGCTACACCTTC.